These T cell receptor beta chains were read from a single sample in a study of shared clonotypes between healthy human individuals. Measured with immunoSEQ multiplex PCR; TCRdb has only the in-frame clones, and not every one. The sample lists about 2 million clones; about 94% were seen once. The source material was naive CD8+ T cells sorted from blood. The receptors come from a man aged 18 to 30 in good health. The CDR3 runs from the conserved cysteine through the conserved F or W. A D gene is named only where the DNA matches it firmly.

d_gene	v_gene	j_gene	CDR3aa
TRBD2	TRBV7-9	TRBJ2-1	CASSPPSGRRNEQFF
TRBD1	TRBV19	TRBJ1-6	CASLGAGGNSPLHF
.	TRBV5-1	TRBJ2-1	CASSFLDPSYNEQFF
.	TRBV2	TRBJ2-5	CASSETRWETQYF
.	TRBV10-2	TRBJ2-1	CASSDLVYNEQFF
.	TRBV7-6	TRBJ2-5	CASSPPTGPRETQYF
TRBD1	TRBV5-8	TRBJ2-2	CASSYGTGPSGELFF
.	TRBV9	TRBJ2-5	CASSLEPGLPQETQYF
TRBD1	TRBV9	TRBJ2-7	CASSAAGGRDYEQYF
.	TRBV7-9	TRBJ2-7	CASSFRGVDEQYF
TRBD2	TRBV6-5	TRBJ2-1	CASSLAGGPGNEQFF
.	TRBV2	TRBJ2-7	CASSEALRDTLTYEQYF
TRBD1	TRBV5-4	TRBJ1-5	CASSSQGAGQPQHF
.	TRBV4-1	TRBJ2-7	CASSQIGGWESLYEQYF
TRBD2	TRBV27	TRBJ2-1	CASSLLALGAGGNYNEQFF
TRBD1	TRBV5-4	TRBJ2-7	CASSTETGGYEQYF
.	TRBV28	TRBJ2-5	CASSFGPRETQYF
TRBD1	TRBV9	TRBJ1-2	CASTSPGDSYGYTF
.	TRBV7-2	TRBJ2-7	CASSLDPSPYEQYF
.	TRBV11-1	TRBJ1-1	CASSPPMGLNTEAFF
.	TRBV2	TRBJ2-3	CATTLTAENTDTQYF
.	TRBV15	TRBJ2-7	CATSRGEDAYEQYF
.	TRBV6-1	TRBJ2-7	CASSEQGTTSYEQYF
TRBD2	TRBV5-4	TRBJ2-3	CASSSLAGETDTQYF
.	TRBV12-5	TRBJ2-1	CASGYWGNEQFF
TRBD2	TRBV7-6	TRBJ2-3	CASSSGLAGATDTQYF
.	TRBV4-1	TRBJ1-5	CASSQEVQGGQPQHF
TRBD2	TRBV6-6	TRBJ2-7	CASSYRLAGVDDEQYF
.	TRBV18	TRBJ1-5	CASSPPGPNQPQHF
.	TRBV19	TRBJ1-3	CASSLDEGNTIYF
.	TRBV6-6	TRBJ2-1	CASSWWGDEQFF
.	TRBV28	TRBJ1-1	CASILTGNLEAFF
.	TRBV6-6	TRBJ2-5	CASSGIQETQYF
TRBD1	TRBV7-2	TRBJ2-1	CASSLGGTAYNEQFF
TRBD1	TRBV4-3	TRBJ1-6	CASSQDDRGNSPLHF
.	TRBV27	TRBJ2-7	CASSFIPLSGYEQYF
.	TRBV9	TRBJ1-5	CASSAGTPNQPQHF
TRBD1	TRBV18	TRBJ2-7	CASSPDRGRLNYYEQYF
.	TRBV7-9	TRBJ1-1	CASSLVKIVVNTEAFF
.	TRBV11-2	TRBJ2-7	CASSFDLYEQYF
.	TRBV27	TRBJ2-5	CASSFGGQETQYF
TRBD1	TRBV4-3	TRBJ1-1	CASSRLTGVNTEAFF
TRBD1	TRBV15	TRBJ2-7	CATSWKDRDHEQYF
.	TRBV6-1	TRBJ2-7	CASSGGWEYEQYF
TRBD2	TRBV7-9	TRBJ2-5	CASSSHPGGGETQYF
.	TRBV6-1	TRBJ1-5	CASSEGGGRPQHF
.	TRBV7-3	TRBJ2-1	CASSPTKYNEQFF
TRBD1	TRBV27	TRBJ1-2	CASKARDSLYGYTF
TRBD1	TRBV27	TRBJ1-3	CASREGGNTIYF
.	TRBV10-2	TRBJ2-7	CASSELDGSSYEQYF
TRBD1	TRBV5-6	TRBJ2-4	CASSADRALAKNIQYF
.	TRBV5-1	TRBJ2-7	CAGSFGVTYEQYF
TRBD2	TRBV4-3	TRBJ2-7	CASSQGLAAAYEQYF
.	TRBV4-1	TRBJ2-1	CASSQDMTYNEQFF
.	TRBV4-1	TRBJ1-1	CASSHSGAMNTEAFF
.	TRBV9	TRBJ2-3	CASSVGGIDTDTQYF
TRBD2	TRBV7-9	TRBJ2-3	CASSTPRGEGPAVTQYF
.	TRBV30	TRBJ2-3	CAWNGGSTDTQYF